A selection of T cell receptor beta chains follows, all from one sample in a study of cytomegalovirus exposure and HLA in healthy donors. The method was immunoSEQ multiplex PCR; TCRdb's version includes in-frame clones alone and lacks a portion of them. The sample has more than 85,000 clones; 63% are singletons. The sequencing sample was made of PBMCs. The source is a woman between 25 and 40 years old in good health and CMV-seronegative. CDR3s include the opening cysteine and the closing phenylalanine or tryptophan. Each record gives: clone size, J gene, V gene, D gene, CDR3 length, CDR3 DNA, CDR3 protein. The D gene is left open where the match is weak. Clone size appears in some rows only: once, few, many, or a class for an expanded clone.

>-|TRBJ1-1|TRBV2|TRBD1|15
TGTGCCAGCAGTGAACGGACAGGTACGGGCACTGAAGCTTTCTTT
CASSERTGTGTEAFF
>few|TRBJ2-1|TRBV5-4|TRBD2|15
TGTGCCAGCAGCCTTAGCGGGAATCTCTTCAATGAGCAGTTCTTC
CASSLSGNLFNEQFF
>-|TRBJ2-1|TRBV19|TRBD1|21
TGTGCCAGTAGTATAGACAATCCGGGACAGGGGGCTCGGGCCTCCTACAATGAGCAGTTCTTC
CASSIDNPGQGARASYNEQFF
>-|TRBJ2-5|TRBV5-6|-|15
TGTGCCAGCAGCCCCTTGGTGGAGGTCCAAGAGACCCAGTACTTC
CASSPLVEVQETQYF
>-|TRBJ2-5|TRBV10-3|TRBD2|16
TGTGCCGCGAACCCGACTAGCGGGGGGGCCCAAGAGACCCAGTACTTC
CAANPTSGGAQETQYF
>few|TRBJ1-1|TRBV28|-|14
TGTGCCAGCAGCCCCGGGTCCTTTAACACTGAAGCTTTCTTT
CASSPGSFNTEAFF
>-|TRBJ2-7|TRBV2|TRBD1|15
TGTGCCAGCAGTGTCGGACAGGGGAAAACCTACGAGCAGTACTTC
CASSVGQGKTYEQYF
>once|TRBJ1-4|TRBV2|-|14
TGTGCCATCTCGCCGGGTTGGACTAATGAAAAACTGTTTTTT
CAISPGWTNEKLFF
>-|TRBJ1-2|TRBV20-1|-|11
TGCAGTGCTAGAGGGGGGGATGGCTACACCTTC
CSARGGDGYTF
>-|TRBJ2-7|TRBV10-2|-|16
TGCGCCAGCAGTGTTACAGGGAGGGGTGGCTCCTACGAGCAGTACTTC
CASSVTGRGGSYEQYF